The source of this TCR beta chain is a study of CD8 T cells in ankylosing spondylitis. From the 5' RACE reads, TCRdb called clonotypes with MiXCR, one entry per CDR3 protein. Here the sample spans around 180,000 distinct CDR3 sequences, over 15% being singletons. This clonotype appeared many times. Antigen: not known. Looked up from germline, CDR1 is DFQATT and CDR2 is SNEGSKA (reference sequence). The CDR3 covers 14 residues. The junction had 7 bases not matched to a gene; V was cut back by 5 bases and J by 8 bases. Overall study results and limits: A CD8+ phenotype characterized the disease-linked clones, which were relatively rare in peripheral blood. A TCR beta motif made of roughly eight highly homologous variants seemed typical of ankylosing spondylitis blood.

The source material was blood, either unsorted or a sorted T cell fraction (not recorded which). The chain combines TRBV20-1 with TRBJ2-1; 12 nucleotides line up with TRBD2. The TCR was taken from a male donor aged 5 to 30 with ankylosing spondylitis or in good health (not recorded which). CDR3 amino acids: CSASRLAGAYEQFF. The DNA for the CDR3 is TGCAGTGCTTCCAGACTAGCGGGAGCTTATGAGCAGTTCTTC.